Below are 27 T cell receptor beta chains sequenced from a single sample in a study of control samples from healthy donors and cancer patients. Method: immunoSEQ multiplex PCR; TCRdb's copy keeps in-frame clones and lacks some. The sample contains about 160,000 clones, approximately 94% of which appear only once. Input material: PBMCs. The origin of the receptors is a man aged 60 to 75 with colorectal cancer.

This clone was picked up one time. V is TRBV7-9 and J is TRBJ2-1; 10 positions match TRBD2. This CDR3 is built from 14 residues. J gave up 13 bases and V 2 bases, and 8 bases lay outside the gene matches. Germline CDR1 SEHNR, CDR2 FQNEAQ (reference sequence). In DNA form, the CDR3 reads TGTGCCAGCAGCTTATTTTCTCTAGCGGGGGTCCAGTTCTTC. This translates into CASSLFSLAGVQFF.

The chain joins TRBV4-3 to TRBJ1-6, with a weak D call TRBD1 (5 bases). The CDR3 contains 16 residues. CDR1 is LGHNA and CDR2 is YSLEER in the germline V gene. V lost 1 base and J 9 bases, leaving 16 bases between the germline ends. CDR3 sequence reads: CASSQAPGPHTSPLHF. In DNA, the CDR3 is TGCGCCAGCAGCCAAGCTCCGGGACCCCACACTTCACCCCTCCACTTT.

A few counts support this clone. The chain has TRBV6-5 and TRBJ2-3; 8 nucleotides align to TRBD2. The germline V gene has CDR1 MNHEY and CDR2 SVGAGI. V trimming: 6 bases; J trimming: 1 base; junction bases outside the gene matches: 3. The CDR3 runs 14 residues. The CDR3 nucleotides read TGTGCCAGCAGCGGGGGGGGCGGCACAGATACGCAGTATTTT. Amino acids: CASSGGGGTDTQYF.

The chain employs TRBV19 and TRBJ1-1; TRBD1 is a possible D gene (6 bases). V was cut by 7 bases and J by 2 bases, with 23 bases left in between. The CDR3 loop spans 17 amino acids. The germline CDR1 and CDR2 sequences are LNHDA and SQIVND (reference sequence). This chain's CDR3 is CASNSGGRGSQNTEAFF. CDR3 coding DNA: TGTGCCAGTAATTCGGGGGGGCGTGGATCACAAAACACTGAAGCTTTCTTT.

CDR3 in DNA: TGTGCCAGCAGCCAAGATGTGAGCGGGGGGAATCAAGAGACCCAGTACTTC. It yields the protein CASSQDVSGGNQETQYF. V is TRBV4-2 and J is TRBJ2-5; 9 bases are shared with TRBD2. There are 17 residues in the CDR3. The ends lost 0 bases at V and 2 bases at J; junction bases unmatched: 7. CDR1 and CDR2 (germline): LGHNA, YNFKEQ.

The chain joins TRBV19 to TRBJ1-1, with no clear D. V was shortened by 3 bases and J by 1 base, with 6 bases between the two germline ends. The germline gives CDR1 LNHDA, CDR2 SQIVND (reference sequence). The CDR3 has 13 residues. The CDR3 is CASSILRNTEAFF. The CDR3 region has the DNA TGTGCCAGTAGTATCTTGAGGAACACTGAAGCTTTCTTT.

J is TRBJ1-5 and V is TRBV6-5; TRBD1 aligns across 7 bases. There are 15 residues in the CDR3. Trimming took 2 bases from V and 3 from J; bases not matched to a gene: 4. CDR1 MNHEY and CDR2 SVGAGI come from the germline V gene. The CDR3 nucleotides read TGTGCCAGCAGTTACCAGGACAGGTCCAATCAGCCCCAGCATTTT. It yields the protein CASSYQDRSNQPQHF.

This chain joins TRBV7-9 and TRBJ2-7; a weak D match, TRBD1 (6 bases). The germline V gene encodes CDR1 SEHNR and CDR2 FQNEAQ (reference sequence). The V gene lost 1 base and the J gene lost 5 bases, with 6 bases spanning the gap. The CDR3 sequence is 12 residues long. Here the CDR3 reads CASSLDRDEQYF. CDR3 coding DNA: TGTGCCAGCAGCTTAGACAGGGACGAGCAGTACTTC. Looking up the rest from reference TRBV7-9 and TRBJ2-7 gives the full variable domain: DTGVSQNPRHKITKRGQNVTFRCDPISEHNRLYWYRQTLGQGPEFLTYFQNEAQLEKSRLLSDRFSAERPKGSFSTLEIQRTEQGDSAMYLCASSLDRDEQYFGPGTRLTVT.

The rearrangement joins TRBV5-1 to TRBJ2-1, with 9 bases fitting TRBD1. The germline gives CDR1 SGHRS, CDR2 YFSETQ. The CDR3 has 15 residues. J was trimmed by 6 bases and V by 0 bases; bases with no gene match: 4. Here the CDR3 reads CASSLGDRAGNEQFF. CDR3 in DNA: TGCGCCAGCAGCTTGGGGGACAGGGCAGGCAATGAGCAGTTCTTC.

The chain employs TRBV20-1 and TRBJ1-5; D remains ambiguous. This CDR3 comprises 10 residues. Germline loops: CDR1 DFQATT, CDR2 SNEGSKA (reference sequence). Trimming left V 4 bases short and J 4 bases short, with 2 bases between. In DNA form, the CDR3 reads TGCAGTGCTACAAATCAGCCCCAGCATTTT. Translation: CSATNQPQHF.

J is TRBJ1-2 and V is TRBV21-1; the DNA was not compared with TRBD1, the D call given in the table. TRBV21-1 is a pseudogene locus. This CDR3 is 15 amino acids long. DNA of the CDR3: TGTGCCAGCAGCCCGGGGAAGGCGACAGGGGAAGGCTACACCTTC. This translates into CASSPGKATGEGYTF.

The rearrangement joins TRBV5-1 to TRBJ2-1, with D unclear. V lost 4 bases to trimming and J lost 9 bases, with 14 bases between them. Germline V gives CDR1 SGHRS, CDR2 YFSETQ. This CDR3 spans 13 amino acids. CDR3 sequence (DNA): TGCGCCAGCAGCCCCTCCGATGGGCCTGAGCAGTTCTTC. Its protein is CASSPSDGPEQFF. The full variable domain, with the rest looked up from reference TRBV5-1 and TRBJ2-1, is KAGVTQTPRYLIKTRGQQVTLSCSPISGHRSVSWYQQTPGQGLQFLFEYFSETQRNKGNFPGRFSGRQFSNSRSEMNVSTLELGDSALYLCASSPSDGPEQFFGPGTRLTVL.

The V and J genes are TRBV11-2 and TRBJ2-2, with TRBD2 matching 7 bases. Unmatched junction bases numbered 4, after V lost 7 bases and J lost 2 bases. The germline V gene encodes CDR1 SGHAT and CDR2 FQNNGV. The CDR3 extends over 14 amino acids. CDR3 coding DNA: TGTGCCAGCACACTAGCGATAAACACCGGGGAGCTGTTTTTT. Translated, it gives CASTLAINTGELFF.

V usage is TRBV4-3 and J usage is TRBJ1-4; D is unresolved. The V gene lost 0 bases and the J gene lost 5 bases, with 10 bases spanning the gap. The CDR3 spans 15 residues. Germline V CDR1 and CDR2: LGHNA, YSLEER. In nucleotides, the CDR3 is TGCGCCAGCAGCCAAGATCGGATAGGGAATGAAAAACTGTTTTTT. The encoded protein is CASSQDRIGNEKLFF.

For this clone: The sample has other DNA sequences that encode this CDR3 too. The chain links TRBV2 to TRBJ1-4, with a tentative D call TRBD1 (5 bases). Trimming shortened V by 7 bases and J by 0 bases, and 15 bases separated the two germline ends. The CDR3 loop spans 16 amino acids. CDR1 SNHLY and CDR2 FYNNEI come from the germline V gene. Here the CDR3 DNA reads TGTGCCAGCATTGGGACGGGCCAGACAACTAATGAAAAACTGTTTTTT. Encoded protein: CASIGTGQTTNEKLFF. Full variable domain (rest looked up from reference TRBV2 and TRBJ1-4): EPEVTQTPSHQVTQMGQEVILRCVPISNHLYFYWYRQILGQKVEFLVSFYNNEISEKSEIFDDQFSVERPDGSNFTLKIRSTKLEDSAMYFCASIGTGQTTNEKLFFGSGTQLSVL.

In nucleotides, the CDR3 is TGTGCCAGCTCACCACAGGGGGCCCACGAGCAGTACTTC. Its protein product is CASSPQGAHEQYF. The V call is TRBV18, the J call TRBJ2-7; 7 bases are shared with TRBD1. CDR3 length: 13 amino acids. Germline loops: CDR1 KGHSH, CDR2 LQKENI. With V trimmed by 1 base and J by 5 bases, 2 bases remained unmatched.

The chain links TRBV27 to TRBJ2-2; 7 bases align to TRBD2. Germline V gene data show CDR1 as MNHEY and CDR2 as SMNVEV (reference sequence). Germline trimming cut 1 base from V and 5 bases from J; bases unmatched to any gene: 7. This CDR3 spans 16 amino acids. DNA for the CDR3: TGTGCCAGCAGTTTATACGGGACTACCGGTACCGGGGAGCTGTTTTTT. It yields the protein CASSLYGTTGTGELFF.

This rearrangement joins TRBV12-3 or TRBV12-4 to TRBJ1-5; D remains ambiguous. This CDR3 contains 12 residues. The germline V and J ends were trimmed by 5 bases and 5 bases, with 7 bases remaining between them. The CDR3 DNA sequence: TGTGCCAGCAGTCCCGACGATCAGCCCCAGCATTTT. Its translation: CASSPDDQPQHF.

The CDR3 DNA reads TGTGCCAGCAGCGTATTTGGAGGCAACGACGAGCAGTACTTC. It codes for CASSVFGGNDEQYF. J is TRBJ2-7 and V is TRBV9; tentatively, D is TRBD2 (5 bases). The V and J ends lost 1 base and 5 bases respectively, with 13 bases between them. Germline-derived CDR1 and CDR2 are SGDLS and YYNGEE. CDR3 length: 14 residues.

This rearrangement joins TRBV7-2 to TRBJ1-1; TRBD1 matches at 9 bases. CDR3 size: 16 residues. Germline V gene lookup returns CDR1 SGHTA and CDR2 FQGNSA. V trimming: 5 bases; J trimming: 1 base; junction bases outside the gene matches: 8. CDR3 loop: CASSPGQGSKNTEAFF. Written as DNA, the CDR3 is TGTGCCAGCAGCCCCGGACAGGGGTCTAAGAACACTGAAGCTTTCTTT.

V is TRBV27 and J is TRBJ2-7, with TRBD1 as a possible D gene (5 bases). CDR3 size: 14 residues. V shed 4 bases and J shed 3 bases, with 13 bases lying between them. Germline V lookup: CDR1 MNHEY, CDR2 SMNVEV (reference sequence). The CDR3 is CASSSLTESYEQYF. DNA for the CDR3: TGTGCCAGCAGTTCGTTGACAGAAAGCTACGAGCAGTACTTC.

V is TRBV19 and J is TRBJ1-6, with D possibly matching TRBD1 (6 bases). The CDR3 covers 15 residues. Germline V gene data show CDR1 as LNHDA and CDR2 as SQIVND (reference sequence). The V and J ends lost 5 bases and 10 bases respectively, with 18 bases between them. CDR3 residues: CASSLQGQGRSPLHF. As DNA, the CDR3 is TGTGCCAGTAGTCTACAGGGTCAGGGTAGATCACCCCTCCACTTT. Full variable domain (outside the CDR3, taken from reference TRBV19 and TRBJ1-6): DGGITQSPKYLFRKEGQNVTLSCEQNLNHDAMYWYRQDPGQGLRLIYYSQIVNDFQKGDIAEGYSVSREKKESFPLTVTSAQKNPTAFYLCASSLQGQGRSPLHFGNGTRLTVT.

In nucleotides, the CDR3 is TGTGCCAGCAGTTTTATGGGTACAGGCTACGAGCAGTACTTC. Protein: CASSFMGTGYEQYF. The chain uses TRBV28 and TRBJ2-7; D is perhaps TRBD1 (5 bases). This CDR3 is built from 14 residues. Trimming removed 3 bases from V and 3 bases from J, with 12 bases in between. From germline, CDR1 is MDHEN and CDR2 SYDVKM.

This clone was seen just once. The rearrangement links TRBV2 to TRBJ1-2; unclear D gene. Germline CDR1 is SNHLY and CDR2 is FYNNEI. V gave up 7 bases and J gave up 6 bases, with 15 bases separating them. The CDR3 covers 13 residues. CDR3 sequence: CASTAGNPNGYTF. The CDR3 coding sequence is TGTGCCAGCACCGCCGGGAACCCAAATGGCTACACCTTC. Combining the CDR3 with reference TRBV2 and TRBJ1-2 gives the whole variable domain EPEVTQTPSHQVTQMGQEVILRCVPISNHLYFYWYRQILGQKVEFLVSFYNNEISEKSEIFDDQFSVERPDGSNFTLKIRSTKLEDSAMYFCASTAGNPNGYTFGSGTRLTVV.

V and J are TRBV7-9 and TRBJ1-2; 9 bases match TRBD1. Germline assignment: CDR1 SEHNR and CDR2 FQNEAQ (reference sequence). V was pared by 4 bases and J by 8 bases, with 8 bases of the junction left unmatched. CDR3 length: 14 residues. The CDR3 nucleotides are TGTGCCAGCAGCTCGGACAGGGGATTGTGGGGCTACACCTTC. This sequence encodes CASSSDRGLWGYTF.

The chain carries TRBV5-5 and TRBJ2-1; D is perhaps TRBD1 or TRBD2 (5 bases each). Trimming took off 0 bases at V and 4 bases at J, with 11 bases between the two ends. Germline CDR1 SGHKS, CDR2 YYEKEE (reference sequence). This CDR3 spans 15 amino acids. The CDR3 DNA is TGTGCCAGCAGCTTGGGAGGGGCACTTTACAATGAGCAGTTCTTC. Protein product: CASSLGGALYNEQFF.

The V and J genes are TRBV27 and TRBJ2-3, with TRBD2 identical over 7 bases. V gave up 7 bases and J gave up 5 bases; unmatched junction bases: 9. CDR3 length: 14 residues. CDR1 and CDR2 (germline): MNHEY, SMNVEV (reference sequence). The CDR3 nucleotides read TGTGCCAGCAAGACTAGCCTGGACATAGATACGCAGTATTTT. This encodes CASKTSLDIDTQYF.